This T cell receptor beta chain emerged from a study of blood T cell repertoires in COVID-19. Turning to the study itself: The study drew acute and convalescent COVID-19 samples from the United States, Italy and Spain. Sources were T cells, B-cell-depleted T cells, or PBMCs; the material itself was cDNA or gDNA.

In the authors' methods: Cell counts per sample came from amplifying reference gene primers. TCRdb's table, derived via immunoSEQ multiplex PCR, lists solely in-frame clones and lacks some. That table furnishes V, J and clone size, whereas the DNA furnished D and trimming. The repertoire holds 350,000 to 400,000 clones, with roughly 84% as singletons. The CDR3 loop spans 17 amino acids. Trimming cost V 4 bases and J 3 bases; bases outside gene matches: 7. Germline V gene lookup returns CDR1 MDHEN and CDR2 SYDVKM. Each participant's cohort was designated according to participant-reported clinical history.

The clonotype originates from a woman in her 30s who had recovered from COVID-19. The chain carries TRBV28 and TRBJ2-1; 12 nucleotides align to TRBD2. The sample comprised PBMCs or T cells enriched from blood (not recorded which). In DNA form, the CDR3 reads TGTGCCAGCAGTTCAGCATCTAGCGGGAGGGACTACAATGAGCAGTTCTTC. Its protein is CASSSASSGRDYNEQFF.